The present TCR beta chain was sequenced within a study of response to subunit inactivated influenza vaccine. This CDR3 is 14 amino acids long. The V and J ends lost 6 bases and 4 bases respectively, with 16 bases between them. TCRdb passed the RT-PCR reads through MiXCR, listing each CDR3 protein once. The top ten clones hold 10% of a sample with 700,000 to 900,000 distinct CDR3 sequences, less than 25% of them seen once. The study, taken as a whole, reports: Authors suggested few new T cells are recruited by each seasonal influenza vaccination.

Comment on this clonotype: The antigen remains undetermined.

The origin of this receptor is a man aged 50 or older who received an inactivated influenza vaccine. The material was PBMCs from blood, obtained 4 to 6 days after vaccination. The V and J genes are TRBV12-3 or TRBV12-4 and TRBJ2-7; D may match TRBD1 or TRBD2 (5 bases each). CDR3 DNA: TGTGCCAGCAGACCTCGGGACGAAGTTTACGAGCAGTACTTC. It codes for CASRPRDEVYEQYF.